The rows below give T cell receptor beta chains drawn from one sample of a study of cytomegalovirus exposure and HLA in healthy donors. The repertoire was sequenced with immunoSEQ multiplex PCR; TCRdb's copy has only in-frame clones and lacks some. The table records some 66,000 clones, over 70% of them present only once. Sequencing was performed on PBMCs. These receptor sequences come from a man aged 60-69 years in good health and CMV-seropositive. The CDR3 runs from the conserved cysteine through the conserved F or W.

TRBV5-4	TRBJ2-5	CASRGGETQYF
TRBV10-3	TRBJ1-5	CAISESIGSPNQPQHF
TRBV7-9	TRBJ1-1	CASSLVGGMNTEAFF
TRBV7-9	TRBJ2-5	CASRGQGLETQYF
TRBV5-4	TRBJ2-7	CASSKGQRDYEQYF
TRBV7-9	TRBJ1-1	CASSLAFGGSEAFF
TRBV29-1	TRBJ1-1	CSVAFGGGNTEAFF
TRBV11-3	TRBJ1-2	CASSTQGGNYGYTF
TRBV5-1	TRBJ1-2	CASSFEGTGDYGYTF
TRBV5-1	TRBJ1-6	CASSPWTGHNSPLHF
TRBV28	TRBJ1-2	CASSLPTTGFRGYTF
TRBV5-1	TRBJ2-7	CASSLPRSTLDYSYEQYF
TRBV11-3	TRBJ2-1	CASSSPGQGTSEQFF
TRBV19	TRBJ2-7	CASSSSGGRSGGEQYF
TRBV5-1	TRBJ2-1	CASSWGGGAYNEQFF
TRBV5-1	TRBJ1-2	CASSGTGGYDYGYTF
TRBV2	TRBJ2-7	CASVGSPYEQYF
TRBV7-8	TRBJ2-1	CASSLTGGNYYNEQFF
TRBV7-9	TRBJ2-3	CASSFSSDTQYF
TRBV6-1	TRBJ2-5	CASSVLTGFEQYF
TRBV5-1	TRBJ2-2	CASGTGQRNTGELFF
TRBV7-2	TRBJ2-7	CASSISGGEQYF
TRBV6-1	TRBJ2-1	CASSQLFIYNEQFF
TRBV9	TRBJ2-2	CASSFDRHTGELFF
TRBV7-9	TRBJ2-5	CASSLAQGGETQYF
TRBV11-3	TRBJ2-1	CASGGSRGDNEQFF
TRBV6-5	TRBJ2-7	CASSPDRYEQYF
TRBV5-6	TRBJ1-1	CASSLDFQGNTEAFF
TRBV9	TRBJ1-2	CASSVAPKQGANYGYTF
TRBV29-1	TRBJ1-2	CSVGGANYGYTF
TRBV18	TRBJ2-1	CASSVSGGAENEQFF
TRBV10-3	TRBJ1-2	CAISEPGQGQRYGYTF
TRBV10-3	TRBJ1-1	CAISDAARNTEAFF
TRBV6-5	TRBJ1-1	CASSYASRGANTEAFF
TRBV6-6	TRBJ2-3	CASSYGGGARDTQYF
TRBV29-1	TRBJ1-3	CSVGLRETVGNTIYF
TRBV29-1	TRBJ2-5	CSGRTDQETQYF
TRBV21-1	TRBJ1-4	CASSKRTGKEKLFF
TRBV2	TRBJ1-4	CASSDTWGQLFF
TRBV11-3	TRBJ2-3	CASSSGLAGGNTQYF
TRBV7-9	TRBJ1-2	CASSPDRVGGYTF
TRBV6-1	TRBJ1-5	CASSEDRVVLSQHF
TRBV5-1	TRBJ2-3	CASSSGLAGDTDTQYF
TRBV2	TRBJ2-4	CASSQGTKNIQYF
TRBV19	TRBJ2-3	CASSIAPTGTDTQYF
TRBV2	TRBJ2-7	CASQSLAGGGRQYF
TRBV5-6	TRBJ1-2	CASSPRDRAVYGYTF
TRBV7-2	TRBJ2-3	CASSWTKNIDTQYF
TRBV6-5	TRBJ1-2	CASSYSAGQGAGGYTF
TRBV6-1	.	CASVPDSLYEQYF
TRBV6-1	TRBJ1-1	CASGHPNTEAFF
TRBV5-1	TRBJ2-1	CASSKRVSSYNEQFF
TRBV5-1	TRBJ2-3	CASSVGLAFTDTQYF
TRBV11-3	TRBJ2-7	CASSPGQGSSYEQYF
TRBV11-3	TRBJ1-1	CASSFSFSRSDTEAFF
TRBV5-1	TRBJ2-3	CASSLPGQGVDTQYF
TRBV18	TRBJ2-3	CASSPRHTDTQYF
TRBV7-2	TRBJ2-5	CASSLAYSETQYF
TRBV5-4	TRBJ2-7	CASSLGGGRTYEQYF